This T cell receptor (beta chain) is from a study of blood T cell repertoires in COVID-19. TCRdb keeps only in-frame clones here, not all; method: immunoSEQ multiplex PCR. The sample shows roughly 220,000 clones, 86% of them seen only once. This CDR3 is 15 amino acids long. V shed 6 bases and J shed 4 bases, with 16 bases lying between them. Sequenced: peripheral blood. This sequence was found in a woman aged 45-59 years with COVID-19, enrolled during active disease. The V call is TRBV23-1, the J call TRBJ1-3, with D tentatively TRBD1 (5 bases). TRBV23-1 is known as an ORF, though its function is uncertain. The CDR3 bases are TGCGCCAGCAGCCGCCCGGGACTGTGGGGAAACACCATATATTTT. The encoded protein is CASSRPGLWGNTIYF.